This TCR beta chain was retrieved from a study of cytomegalovirus exposure and HLA in healthy donors. On the study more broadly: Previous work identified roughly 120 million unique TCR beta sequences from about 200 million T cells. Study-level points and caveats: After further analysis at a later stage, around 17,000 TCR beta sequences were associated with HLA alleles at 0.05 false discovery rate. Reportedly, HLA-A and HLA-B alleles of most subjects were accurately predicted from TCR beta.

The germline gives CDR1 SGHNT, CDR2 YYREEE (reference sequence). This CDR3 is built from 17 residues. Trimming at V came to 3 bases and at J to 5 bases, leaving 7 bases not matched to a gene. PCR employed 60 Vbeta and 13 Jbeta primers. Libraries were prepared by immunoSEQ multiplex PCR; TCRdb keeps only in-frame clonotypes and omits some of them. The sample shows over 80,000 clones, roughly 80% of them seen only once. In the case of this clone: The antigen remains unidentified.

The sample taken for sequencing was PBMCs. The clonotype comes from a man between 60 and 70 years old in good health and CMV-seropositive. V and J are TRBV5-4 and TRBJ2-1; 14 nucleotides line up with TRBD2. In DNA, the CDR3 is TGTGCCAGCAGCTCCGGACTAGCGGGGGGCGGCCACAATGAGCAGTTCTTC. It specifies CASSSGLAGGGHNEQFF. The full variable domain, its missing parts supplied by reference TRBV5-4 and TRBJ2-1, is ETGVTQSPTHLIKTRGQQVTLRCSSQSGHNTVSWYQQALGQGPQFIFQYYREEENGRGNFPPRFSGLQFPNYSSELNVNALELDDSALYLCASSSGLAGGGHNEQFFGPGTRLTVL.